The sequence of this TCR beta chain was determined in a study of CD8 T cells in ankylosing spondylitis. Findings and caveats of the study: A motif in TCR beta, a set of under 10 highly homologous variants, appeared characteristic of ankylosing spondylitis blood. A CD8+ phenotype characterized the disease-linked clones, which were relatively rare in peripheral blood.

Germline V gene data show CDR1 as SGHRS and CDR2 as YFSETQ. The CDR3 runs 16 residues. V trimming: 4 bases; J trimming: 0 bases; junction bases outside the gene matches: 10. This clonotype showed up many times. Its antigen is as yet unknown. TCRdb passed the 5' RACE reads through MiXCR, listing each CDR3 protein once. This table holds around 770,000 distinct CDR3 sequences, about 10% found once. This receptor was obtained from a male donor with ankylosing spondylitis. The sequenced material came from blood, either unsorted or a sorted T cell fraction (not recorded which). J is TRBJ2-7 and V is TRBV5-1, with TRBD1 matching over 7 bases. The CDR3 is CASSLLRQGSSYEQYF. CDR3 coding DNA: TGCGCCAGCAGCCTCCTTCGACAGGGCAGCTCCTACGAGCAGTACTTC. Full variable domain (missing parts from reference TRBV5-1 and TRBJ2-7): KAGVTQTPRYLIKTRGQQVTLSCSPISGHRSVSWYQQTPGQGLQFLFEYFSETQRNKGNFPGRFSGRQFSNSRSEMNVSTLELGDSALYLCASSLLRQGSSYEQYFGPGTRLTVT.